This note documents a single T cell receptor beta chain sequence. Its antigen target is currently unknown. Per-base qualities were not stored, and no clone one base away is much larger. The protocol used for the library was multiplex PCR. TCRdb shows the sequencer as Illumina HiSeq 4000. To build TCR beta libraries, CDR3 regions were amplified by Arm-PCR using iRepertoire HTBI primers. Before sequencing, the PCR products went through gel purification. The study's own analysis went as follows. A total of fewer than 70 TRBV and some 15 TRBJ segments were identified across samples and were used for gene usage analysis of CDR3 amino acid clonotypes. COPE and FqMerger were used to merge filtered high-quality paired reads into contigs. BLAST was used to align contigs to IMGT TRBV, TRBD and TRBJ reference genes, and CDR3 was defined according to IMGT. Highly expanded clones were defined as clonotypes with a frequency above 0.1%. Shannon entropy was used to measure repertoire diversity, and the Gini coefficient was used to measure V-J evenness. A clonotype was considered public if more than one individual shared it. TCRdb ran its own pipeline on the public reads, namely fastp trimming at Q25 and MiXCR clone calling, and kept in-frame beta chains. Every distinct CDR3 protein forms one entry, paired with its most common genes and DNA. The V and J calls reflect TCRdb's pipeline rather than the authors' work. This sample gives hundreds of thousands of distinct CDR3 sequences in total; 15% to 20% of them show up just once. 30% of the sample lies in the top ten.

The data were obtained in a study of regulatory T cells in long-lasting Graves disease (dated by TCRdb to the early 2020s). In terms of the full investigation: In the newly diagnosed Graves' disease group, patients had been taking antithyroid drugs for less than 3 months. Patients with persistent Graves' disease were compared with patients with newly diagnosed Graves' disease using TCR sequencing and RNA sequencing of peripheral blood. The study was registered as a clinical trial and conducted in China. A total of around 35 samples underwent TCR sequencing, from roughly 13 patients with persistent Graves' disease and 20 or so patients with newly diagnosed Graves' disease.

The meaning of the sample's time point label: newly diagnosed GD, antithyroid drugs for less than 3 months. For both TCR sequencing and RNA sequencing, RNA was extracted from PBMCs in TRIzol. Graves' disease was diagnosed according to American Thyroid Association guidelines. Recruitment of patients was carried out at an endocrinology department in Xi'an, China. Each patient gave approximately 8.8 milliliters of peripheral blood, collected in an EDTA anticoagulant tube. Ficoll Paque Plus density gradient separation was used to isolate PBMCs, and no additional T cell sorting was done. An Agilent 2100 Bioanalyzer and agarose gel were used to check RNA quality, while a NanoDrop 2000 measured RNA concentration. Summary of the overall study and its limitations: The small sample size was acknowledged by the authors as a limitation that may reduce accuracy. Only the TCR beta chain was sequenced and analyzed. Compared with newly diagnosed patients, patients with persistent Graves' disease had lower TCR Shannon entropy and fewer highly expanded clones, which suggests clonal expansion. Only peripheral blood was studied, because thyroid tissue, the primary lesion, was inaccessible. Persistent patients shared more public clonotypes among themselves (around 2,500) than newly diagnosed patients did (approximately 870).

The data also belong to a second study, concerning T cells in Graves' hyperthyroidism and ophthalmopathy. According to the second study: Stable Graves' hyperthyroidism was defined as the absence of progression to ophthalmopathy over 18 months of follow-up. Hyperthyroidism patients were newly diagnosed, had a disease duration of under 2 months, and were aged 18 to 65 years. The study excluded patients with uncontrolled infections, other autoimmune diseases, pregnancy or lactation. Diagnoses were based on clinical symptoms, serum thyroxine and TRAb, thyroid ultrasound and orbital computed tomography. The TCR CDR3 was subjected to a first round of RT-PCR using the HTBI primer set and the Qiagen OneStep RT-PCR kit. Most expanded thyroid clonotypes (frequency above 0.001) were also found in blood, which suggests that blood repertoires may mirror thyroid immune responses. A 13 V-J signature model separated ophthalmopathy from stable hyperthyroidism, with around 91% sensitivity and 81.08% specificity in cross-validation and 80%/75% in testing. In validation, progression to ophthalmopathy was predicted by the model with 55% to 71% sensitivity and roughly 72% specificity, a median of approximately 6.5 months before onset. To identify TCR V-J signatures that set the groups apart, the researchers used a discovery cohort of about a hundred patients, made up of 40 to 45 with Graves' ophthalmopathy and 57 with stable Graves' hyperthyroidism. Prospective prediction of ophthalmopathy was tested in an independent validation cohort of approximately 19 hyperthyroidism patients and roughly 16 patients who later progressed to ophthalmopathy. The 85 to 100 discovery patients were divided at random into training and test sets in a 7:3 ratio. The study also compared thyroid tissue and blood T-cell repertoires from several Graves' hyperthyroidism patients. After blood sampling, hyperthyroidism patients were treated with methimazole at a starting dose of 30 mg daily, and ophthalmopathy patients were treated with high-dose intravenous methylprednisolone. A second multiplex PCR round built the libraries, followed by size selection and purification. Sequencing of the libraries was done on an Illumina HiSeq2000 using paired-end 100 bp reads. Raw data were processed with SOAPnuke, discarding reads with adapters, uncalled bases, mean Phred below 15, or no exact constant-primer or identifier match. High-quality paired reads were merged with COPE v1.2.5, and unique nucleotide sequences were defined as clonotypes. MiTCR v1.1 was used to align the clonotypes against IMGT TRBV, TRBD and TRBJ reference segments. Analysis was restricted to V-J combinations with a frequency above 0.0001, which covered 98% to 99.2% of repertoires. The TCS score was defined as the ratio of F50 (clonal expansion) to E x V (chaos), calculated using BLOSUM62-based TCRdist between CDR3 peptides within each V-J. Welch's t-statistics and random forest reduced around 520 V-J features to 13, which were used in a naive Bayes classifier (R e1071). No statistical method was used to fix the sample size in advance, and group allocation was not hidden from the investigators. The paper reports TCR Vbeta CDR3 sequencing of roughly 140 peripheral blood samples: 40 or so ophthalmopathy, under 80 hyperthyroidism and 17 progressor patients.

This receptor was identified in a man aged 40-49 years with Graves disease. Donor details come from another sample of the same person, matched by shared clones. Sequencing was performed on peripheral blood mononuclear cells (PBMCs), taken at new diagnosis, from a patient treated with antithyroid drugs.

For the CDR3, the sequence is CSVFGNEETQYF. In nucleotide form, the sequence is TGCAGCGTTTTTGGGAACGAAGAGACCCAGTACTTC. This sequence uses TRBV29-1 and TRBJ2-5; the D gene is not confidently resolved. V sheds 5 bases and J sheds 3 bases, leaving 10 bases between their ends. Sequences SQVTM (CDR1) and ANQGSEA (CDR2) are obtained from the germline V gene. The CDR3 runs 12 amino acids, cysteine and phenylalanine included. Of all the DNA, just the CDR3 is kept, 36 bases in frame from base 1.